This T cell receptor beta chain was sequenced in a study of cytomegalovirus exposure and HLA in healthy donors. In the study overall: The 90 to 150 validation repertoires used a platform that matched the one used for the 500 to 700 first-cohort repertoires, as a later analysis reported.

Points on this clone: Its antigen is undetermined.

Among the approximately 110 subjects of the validation cohort, separate from the approximately 660-subject first cohort, were the donors. Study observations and caveats: One later analysis, an examination of the roughly 110 validation repertoires, found that first-cohort TCR clusters tended to co-occur in them. Listed as cytomegalovirus-associated were approximately 160 TCR beta chains.

Germline V gene sequence: CDR1 KGHSH, CDR2 LQKENI. The CDR3 contains 15 residues. The J segment lost 8 bases and the V segment lost 1 base, leaving 7 bases of the junction unmatched. Assay: immunoSEQ multiplex PCR; the TCRdb copy retains only in-frame clones and omits some. The data hold 150,000 to 200,000 clones, with roughly three quarters observed a single time. The sample was PBMCs. The clonotype was recovered from a woman under 40 in good health and CMV-seronegative. The V and J genes are TRBV18 and TRBJ1-1; 10 nucleotides align to TRBD1. CDR3 nucleotides: TGTGCCAGCTCACCACAGGGACAGGGGACCAGCGAAGCTTTCTTT. It specifies CASSPQGQGTSEAFF.